These 6 T cell receptor beta chains originate from one sample sequenced in a study of monozygotic twins with inflammatory bowel disease. One entry per CDR3 protein, without DNA, is what TCRdb gives after re-calling the 5' RACE reads. Its listing shows over 350,000 distinct CDR3 sequences. The sequenced material came from blood. All receptors come from a human donor with ulcerative colitis or Crohn's disease, or a healthy co-twin of an affected twin (not recorded which).

The chain is built from TRBV5-4 and TRBJ2-3. The CDR3 covers 14 residues. CDR1 is SGHNT, CDR2 YYREEE, per germline (reference sequence). CDR3 sequence: CASSSKGSSDTQYF.

The V gene is TRBV7-6, the J gene TRBJ2-7. The germline V gene has CDR1 SGHVS and CDR2 FNYEAQ. This CDR3 contains 14 residues. The CDR3: CASSPQRNLYEQYF.

CDR3 region: CAWSVQRGLPTNEKLFF. The rearrangement uses TRBV30 and TRBJ1-4; TCRdb indicates TRBD1, and absent DNA this call remains unverified. The germline V gene encodes CDR1 GTSNPN and CDR2 SVGIG (reference sequence). This CDR3 is built from 17 residues.

This sequence joins TRBV5-1 and TRBJ1-2; TCRdb's D gene call, TRBD1, goes unchecked for lack of DNA. The germline V gene has CDR1 SGHRS and CDR2 YFSETQ. This CDR3 region has 13 residues. The CDR3 loop is CASSNHRDRGYTF.

The V gene is TRBV6-2 or TRBV6-3, the J gene TRBJ2-3; the TCRdb D gene call, TRBD1, has no DNA to confirm it. CDR3 length: 15 amino acids. Germline assignment: CDR1 MNHEY and CDR2 SVGEGT. This CDR3 reads CASSYGGDSTDTQYF.

The chain recombines TRBV29-1 with TRBJ2-3; TCRdb returns TRBD2, unconfirmable since there is no DNA. The CDR3 is 16 residues long. Germline V gives CDR1 SQVTM, CDR2 ANQGSEA. The CDR3 protein is CSVEQGTSGFTDTQYF.